This TCR beta chain was sequenced in a study of blood T cell repertoires in COVID-19. About the research overall: Sample material is recorded as cDNA or gDNA derived from T cells, B-cell-depleted T cells, or PBMCs.

Here immunoSEQ multiplex PCR was the method, and the copy in TCRdb shows in-frame clones only, minus some. This sample yields nearly 350,000 clones, of which 87% are seen a single time; roughly 0.94% belongs to the top ten. CDR3 length: 14 residues. From germline, CDR1 is MDHEN and CDR2 SYDVKM. Trimming shortened V by 2 bases and J by 7 bases, and 9 bases separated the two germline ends. Sequenced sample: PBMCs or T cells enriched from blood (not recorded which). This clonotype was sampled from a woman aged 25-40 years who had recovered from COVID-19. The V call is TRBV28, the J call TRBJ1-6; D remains ambiguous. Written as DNA, the CDR3 is TGTGCCAGCAGTTTAGTACAGACAAATTCACCCCTCCACTTT. This gives the protein CASSLVQTNSPLHF.